This T cell receptor beta chain was retrieved from a study of blood T cell repertoires in COVID-19. Some clones are missing from TCRdb's copy, which holds only in-frame ones; the method was immunoSEQ multiplex PCR. The sample consists of more than 25,000 clones, about nine tenths of them appearing once. This clone was observed a few times. The CDR3 runs to 15 residues. Germline values: CDR1 LGHDT, CDR2 YNNKEL (reference sequence). V lost 3 bases to trimming and J lost 4 bases, with 15 bases between them. Sequencing used peripheral blood. The receptor's source is a man aged 55 to 70 with active COVID-19. This rearrangement joins TRBV3-1 (or the pseudogene TRBV3-2) to TRBJ1-2; D uncertain. CDR3 in amino acids: CASSQGGDSPYGYTF. CDR3 coding DNA: TGTGCCAGCAGCCAGGGAGGTGACTCTCCCTATGGCTACACCTTC.